This T cell receptor (beta chain) was sequenced for a study of shared clonotypes between healthy human individuals. About the research overall: Per donor, three plates held CD4 naive cells, three held CD4 memory, two held CD8 naive and one held CD8 memory. General observations from the study: When naive CD4 clonotypes were compared across a handful of donors, around 5% were shared. Sequencing depth was a factor that was expected to affect clonotype sharing among donors.

The CDR3 totals 15 residues. The germline V gene encodes CDR1 SEHNR and CDR2 FQNEAQ (reference sequence). Trimming shortened V by 2 bases and J by 5 bases, and 12 bases separated the two germline ends. About this clone: No antigen is known for it.

Naive-designated CD8 cells lacked CD45RO, were positively enriched for CCR7, and omitted terminally differentiated effector memory CD45RA+ cells. TCRdb's table, derived via immunoSEQ multiplex PCR, lists solely in-frame clones and lacks some. The table includes some 1,900,000 clones, around 96% detected once. V usage is TRBV7-9 and J usage is TRBJ2-2; D is possibly TRBD2 (6 bases). This sequence originates from a man between 18 and 29 years old in good health. Sequences were obtained from naive CD8+ T cells sorted from blood. CDR3 sequence: CASSLWAGNTGELFF. In nucleotides, the CDR3 is TGTGCCAGCAGCTTATGGGCGGGAAATACCGGGGAGCTGTTTTTT.